This T cell receptor (beta chain) emerged from a study of blood T cells in healthy people across ages. For the second PCR, which ran for about 7 to 11 cycles, a sample-barcoded 5' primer and a J-beta primer mix were used. One entry per CDR3 protein results from TCRdb running MiXCR on the 5' RACE reads. The sample has 1.5 million to 2 million distinct CDR3 sequences, 39% seen once. This clonotype was counted a few times. The antigen remains undetermined. PBMCs, at least 7 million per sample, were isolated. General study results and limits: Diversity figures based on one million T cells were deemed too low. There were more naive CD4+ cells and higher diversity in long-lived donors than in aged donors.

The germline V gene has CDR1 SGHKS and CDR2 YYEKEE (reference sequence). Trimming took 1 base from V and 0 from J, leaving 5 bases between them. This CDR3 has 13 amino acids. Material: blood. The chain employs TRBV5-5 and TRBJ2-7; D gene uncertain. This sequence was found in a human donor in good health. CDR3 nucleotide sequence: TGTGCCAGCAGCTTGAAGAGCTCCTACGAGCAGTACTTC. This gives the protein CASSLKSSYEQYF.